In this sample, the clone carrying this T cell receptor (beta chain) turned up a few times. As yet, its antigen is unknown. This CDR3 spans 15 amino acids. V was cut by 5 bases and J by 0 bases, with 13 bases left in between. CDR1 and CDR2 (germline): SGHTA, FQGNSA. The data originate from a study of beta chain features in type 1 diabetes. The study, taken as a whole, reports: Sequencing the cDNA could make cells with high TCR expression show up more than they should.

The sequenced template was cDNA made from the entire isolated RNA. Several million reads were obtained on average from naive, central memory and regulatory T cell samples. Sequencing was performed with immunoSEQ multiplex PCR; in TCRdb, only in-frame clones are kept and a portion is missing. Among about 220,000 clones, about 11% were seen once, and the ten largest hold less than 1.5%. Averaging about 120 mL, one heparinised blood draw was given by each donor. Cell sorting via CD45RO/CCR7/CD25/CD127/CD95/CD27 was performed to obtain CD4+ naive, central memory, regulatory and stem cell-like memory cells.

The sequencing sample was made of central memory CD4+ T cells from blood. This clonotype originated in a man between 18 and 35 years old in good health. J is TRBJ2-5 and V is TRBV7-2, with D maybe TRBD2 (6 bases). The CDR3 coding sequence is TGTGCCAGCAGCCCCCATCTAGCGAACCAAGAGACCCAGTACTTC. It specifies CASSPHLANQETQYF.